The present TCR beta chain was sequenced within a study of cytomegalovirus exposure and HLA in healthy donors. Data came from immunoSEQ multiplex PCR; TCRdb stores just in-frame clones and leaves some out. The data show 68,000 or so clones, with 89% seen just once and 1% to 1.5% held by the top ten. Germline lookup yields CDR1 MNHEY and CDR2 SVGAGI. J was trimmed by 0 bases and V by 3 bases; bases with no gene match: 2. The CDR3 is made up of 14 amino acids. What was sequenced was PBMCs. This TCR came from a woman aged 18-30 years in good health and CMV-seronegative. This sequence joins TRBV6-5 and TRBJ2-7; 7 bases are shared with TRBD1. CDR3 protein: CASSYKGASYEQYF. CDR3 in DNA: TGTGCCAGCAGTTATAAGGGGGCCTCCTACGAGCAGTACTTC.